This T cell receptor beta chain was found in a study of T-cell memory formation after mild COVID-19. One entry per CDR3 protein results from TCRdb running MiXCR on the 5' RACE reads. The table includes 350,000 to 450,000 distinct CDR3 sequences, 20% detected once. The CDR3 contains 15 residues. Germline V gives CDR1 LGHNA, CDR2 YNFKEQ. The V and J ends lost 1 base and 6 bases respectively, with 14 bases between them. The origin of this receptor is an adult woman who had mild COVID-19 (a few samples of this study predate the infection). Cell type and time point are not known. The chain carries TRBV4-2 and TRBJ2-3; no firm D call. Sequencing used PBMCs or a T cell subset sorted from them (not recorded which). CDR3 protein: CASSQGPGNADTQYF. As DNA, the CDR3 is TGTGCCAGCAGCCAAGGGCCGGGTAATGCGGATACGCAGTATTTT.